This TCR beta chain was documented in a study of blood T cell repertoires in COVID-19. Across the study: Whether acute or convalescent, the COVID-19 samples came from the United States, Italy and Spain.

This table comes from immunoSEQ multiplex PCR, and its TCRdb copy is limited to in-frame clones, with some not included. The sample records 75,000 to 100,000 clones, around 87% being singletons. V was clipped by 4 bases and J by 3 bases; unmatched bases: 8. CDR3 length: 15 residues. Looked up from germline, CDR1 is SGDLS and CDR2 is YYNGEE. The sequence derives from a woman of 80 years or more with acute or convalescent COVID-19. The sequencing sample was made of peripheral blood. The chain carries TRBV9 and TRBJ1-1; 8 bases match TRBD1. For the CDR3, the DNA is TGTGCCAGCAGCACCGGGACAGGCCGACACACTGAAGCTTTCTTT. Translation: CASSTGTGRHTEAFF.